These 4 T cell receptor beta chains originate from one sample sequenced in a study of cytomegalovirus exposure and HLA in healthy donors. Repertoires were generated with immunoSEQ multiplex PCR, while TCRdb's copy carries only in-frame clones and drops some. Of 170,000 or so clones in the sample, roughly 85% are singletons; the top ten hold roughly 15%. The sample consisted of PBMCs. These receptors came from a man between 18 and 35 years old in good health and CMV-seropositive.

CDR3 in amino acids: CASSLRQGMRETQYF. The DNA of the CDR3 is TGTGCCAGTAGTTTACGACAGGGAATGCGGGAGACCCAGTACTTC. The gene calls are TRBV19 and TRBJ2-5; 7 bases are a match to TRBD1. This CDR3 comprises 15 residues. V dropped 5 bases and J dropped 5; count of bases not matched to a gene: 11. Per the germline V gene, CDR1 is LNHDA and CDR2 is SQIVND (reference sequence).

This clone was observed once. This chain connects TRBV5-1 to TRBJ2-7; 8 bases match TRBD1. The CDR3 runs to 14 residues. After removal of 2 bases from V and 4 bases from J, the junction contained 5 bases not matched to a gene. Germline CDR1 SGHRS, CDR2 YFSETQ. The CDR3 DNA reads as TGCGCCAGCAGCTTCCGACAGGGGAATTACGAGCAGTACTTC. This codes for CASSFRQGNYEQYF.

This chain links TRBV28 with TRBJ2-7; D possibly corresponds to TRBD2 (6 bases). Germline V gives CDR1 MDHEN, CDR2 SYDVKM. Trimming shortened V by 4 bases and J by 0 bases, and 10 bases separated the two germline ends. The length of the CDR3 is 14 residues. In DNA form, the CDR3 reads TGTGCCAGCAGTTGGCGGGGCTTCTCCTACGAGCAGTACTTC. It encodes CASSWRGFSYEQYF. The full variable domain, in which reference TRBV28 and TRBJ2-7 provide the parts outside the CDR3, is DVKVTQSSRYLVKRTGEKVFLECVQDMDHENMFWYRQDPGLGLRLIYFSYDVKMKEKGDIPEGYSVSREKKERFSLILESASTNQTSMYLCASSWRGFSYEQYFGPGTRLTVT.

The chain couples TRBV28 to TRBJ2-2; 8 positions match TRBD1. The ends lost 7 bases at V and 5 bases at J; junction bases unmatched: 9. This CDR3 region has 15 residues. The germline V gene has CDR1 MDHEN and CDR2 SYDVKM. The CDR3 DNA sequence: TGTGCCAGCAATGAACCAGGACAGGGAACCGGGGAGCTGTTTTTT. Residues: CASNEPGQGTGELFF.